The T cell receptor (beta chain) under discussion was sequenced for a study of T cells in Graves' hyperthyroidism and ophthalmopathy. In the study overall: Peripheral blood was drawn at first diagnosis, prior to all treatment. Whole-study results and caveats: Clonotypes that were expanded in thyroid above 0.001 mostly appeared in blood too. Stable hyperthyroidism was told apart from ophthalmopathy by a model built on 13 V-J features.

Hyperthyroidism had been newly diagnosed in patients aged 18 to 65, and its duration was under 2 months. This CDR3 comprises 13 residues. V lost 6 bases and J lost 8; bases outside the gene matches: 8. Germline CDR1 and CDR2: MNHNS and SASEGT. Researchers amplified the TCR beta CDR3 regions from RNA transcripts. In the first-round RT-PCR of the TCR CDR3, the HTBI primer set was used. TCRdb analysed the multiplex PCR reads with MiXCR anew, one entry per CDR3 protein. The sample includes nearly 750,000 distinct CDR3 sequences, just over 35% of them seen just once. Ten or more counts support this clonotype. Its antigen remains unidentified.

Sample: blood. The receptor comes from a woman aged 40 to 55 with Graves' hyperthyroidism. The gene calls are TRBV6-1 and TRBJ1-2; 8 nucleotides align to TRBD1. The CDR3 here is CASSGVTGDGYTF. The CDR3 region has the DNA TGTGCCAGCAGCGGAGTGACAGGGGACGGCTACACCTTC.